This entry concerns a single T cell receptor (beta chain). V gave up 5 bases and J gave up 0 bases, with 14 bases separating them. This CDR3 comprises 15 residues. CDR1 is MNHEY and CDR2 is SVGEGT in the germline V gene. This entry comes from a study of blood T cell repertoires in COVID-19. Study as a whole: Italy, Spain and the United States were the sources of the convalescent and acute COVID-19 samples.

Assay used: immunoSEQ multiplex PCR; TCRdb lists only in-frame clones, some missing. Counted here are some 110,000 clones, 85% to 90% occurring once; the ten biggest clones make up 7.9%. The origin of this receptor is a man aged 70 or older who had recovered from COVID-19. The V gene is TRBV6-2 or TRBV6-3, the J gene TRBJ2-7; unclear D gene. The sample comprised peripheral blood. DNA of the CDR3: TGTGCCAGCAGTGCGCCGGGTCGCGGCTCCTACGAGCAGTACTTC. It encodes CASSAPGRGSYEQYF.